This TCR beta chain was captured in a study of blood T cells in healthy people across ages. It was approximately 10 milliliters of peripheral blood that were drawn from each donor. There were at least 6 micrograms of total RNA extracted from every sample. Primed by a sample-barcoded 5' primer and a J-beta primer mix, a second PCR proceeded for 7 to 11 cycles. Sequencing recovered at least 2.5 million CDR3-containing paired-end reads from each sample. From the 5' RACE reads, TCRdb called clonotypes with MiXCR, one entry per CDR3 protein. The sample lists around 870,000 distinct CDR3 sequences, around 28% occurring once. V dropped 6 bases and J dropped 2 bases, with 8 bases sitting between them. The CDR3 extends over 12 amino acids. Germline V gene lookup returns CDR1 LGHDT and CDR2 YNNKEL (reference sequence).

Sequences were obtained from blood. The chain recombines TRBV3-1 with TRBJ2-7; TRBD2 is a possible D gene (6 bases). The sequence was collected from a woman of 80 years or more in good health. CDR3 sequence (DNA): TGTGCCAGCAGAGGGGAGGCCTACGAGCAGTACTTC. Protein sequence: CASRGEAYEQYF.